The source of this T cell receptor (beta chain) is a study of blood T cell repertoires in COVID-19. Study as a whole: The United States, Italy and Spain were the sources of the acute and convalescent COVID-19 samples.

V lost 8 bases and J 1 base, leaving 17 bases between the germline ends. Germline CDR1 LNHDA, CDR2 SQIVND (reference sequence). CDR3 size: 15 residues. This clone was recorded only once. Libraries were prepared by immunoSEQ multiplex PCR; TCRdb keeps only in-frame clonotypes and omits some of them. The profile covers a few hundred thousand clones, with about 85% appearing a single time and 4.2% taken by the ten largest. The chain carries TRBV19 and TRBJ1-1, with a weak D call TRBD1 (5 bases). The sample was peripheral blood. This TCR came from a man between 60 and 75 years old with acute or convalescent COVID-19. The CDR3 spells CASRTFGQENTEAFF. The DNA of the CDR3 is TGTGCCAGTCGAACCTTCGGACAAGAGAACACTGAAGCTTTCTTT.